Shown below are 32 T cell receptor beta chains from a single sample sequenced in a study of blood T cell repertoires in COVID-19. Sequencing was performed with immunoSEQ multiplex PCR; in TCRdb, only in-frame clones are kept and a portion is missing. The data show 120,000 or so clones, 77% seen once. Sequenced: peripheral blood. These receptors came from a human donor in a cohort sampled during active COVID-19.

V and J are TRBV28 and TRBJ1-1; a possible D gene is TRBD1 (6 bases). Germline V lookup: CDR1 MDHEN, CDR2 SYDVKM. This CDR3 contains 16 residues. With 4 bases removed from V and 2 bases from J, the gap between germline ends came to 17 bases. CDR3 bases: TGTGCCAGCAGTTCAGTCGGCGGGGGCGCTAACACTGAAGCTTTCTTT. Protein sequence: CASSSVGGGANTEAFF. The full variable domain, rest sourced from reference TRBV28 and TRBJ1-1, is DVKVTQSSRYLVKRTGEKVFLECVQDMDHENMFWYRQDPGLGLRLIYFSYDVKMKEKGDIPEGYSVSREKKERFSLILESASTNQTSMYLCASSSVGGGANTEAFFGQGTRLTVV.

V and J are TRBV5-1 and TRBJ1-1, with D uncertain. In germline, CDR1 is SGHRS, CDR2 YFSETQ. V was pared by 5 bases and J by 0 bases, with 8 bases between. The CDR3 length is 13 residues. The CDR3: CASRLSLNTEAFF. CDR3 nucleotides: TGCGCCAGCAGGTTGAGCCTGAACACTGAAGCTTTCTTT.

The rearrangement uses TRBV4-1 and TRBJ2-3; 7 nucleotides align to TRBD2. CDR3 length: 15 residues. V lost 8 bases to trimming and J lost 2 bases; unmatched junction nucleotides: 10. Germline assignment: CDR1 MGHRA and CDR2 YSYEKL. The CDR3 nucleotides are TGCGCCAGCGGACTTAGCGGGTCTCTCACAGATACGCAGTATTTT. Translation gives CASGLSGSLTDTQYF.

The chain employs TRBV10-3 and TRBJ1-2; TRBD1 matches 10 bases. The germline CDR1 and CDR2 sequences are ENHRY and SYGVKD. J lost 0 bases, V lost 4 bases, and 5 bases had no gene match. CDR3 length equals 16 residues. CDR3 coding DNA: TGTGCCATCAGTGCGGGACAGGGGAGCCCTAACTATGGCTACACCTTC. Protein product: CAISAGQGSPNYGYTF.

The chain couples TRBV5-1 to TRBJ2-1, with 10 bases matching TRBD2. There are 17 residues in the CDR3. Unmatched junction bases numbered 6, after V lost 0 bases and J lost 3 bases. CDR1 SGHRS and CDR2 YFSETQ come from the germline V gene. CDR3 coding DNA: TGCGCCAGCAGCTTGGAGCGGGAGGGCCGCTTCTACAATGAGCAGTTCTTC. It translates to CASSLEREGRFYNEQFF.

The rearrangement joins TRBV9 to TRBJ2-5; the match to TRBD1 covers 12 bases. Germline V gene sequence: CDR1 SGDLS, CDR2 YYNGEE. The V segment lost 4 bases and the J segment 5 bases; nucleotides outside the gene matches: 9. This CDR3 has 16 amino acids. CDR3: CASSSPGQGALETQYF. CDR3 nucleotide sequence: TGTGCCAGCAGCTCCCCGGGACAGGGGGCTTTGGAGACCCAGTACTTC.

The V call is TRBV5-6, the J call TRBJ2-7; TRBD1 matches at 7 bases. CDR1 and CDR2 (germline): SGHDT, YYEEEE. The CDR3 is made up of 14 amino acids. J gave up 1 base and V 2 bases, and 3 bases lay outside the gene matches. CDR3 nucleotides: TGTGCCAGCAGCTTAACAGGGGAGTCCTACGAGCAGTACTTC. The encoded protein is CASSLTGESYEQYF.

V gene TRBV30 combines with J gene TRBJ1-2; D ambiguous. Germline-derived CDR1 and CDR2 are GTSNPN and SVGIG (reference sequence). CDR3 size: 14 residues. Trimming shortened V by 1 base and J by 6 bases, and 15 bases separated the two germline ends. CDR3: CAWSGSGGDNGYTF. DNA for the CDR3: TGTGCCTGGAGTGGGTCGGGAGGAGATAATGGCTACACCTTC. Looking up the rest from reference TRBV30 and TRBJ1-2 gives the full variable domain: SQTIHQWPATLVQPVGSPLSLECTVEGTSNPNLYWYRQAAGRGLQLLFYSVGIGQISSEVPQNLSASRPQDRQFILSSKKLLLSDSGFYLCAWSGSGGDNGYTFGSGTRLTVV.

The chain joins TRBV30 to TRBJ1-5; 10 bases fit TRBD1. The CDR3 sequence is 14 residues long. V shed 1 base and J 6 bases; nucleotides not matched to a gene: 3. CDR1 is GTSNPN, CDR2 SVGIG, per germline (reference sequence). DNA for the CDR3: TGTGCCTGGAGTGGGGGACAGGGGAGTCAGCCCCAGCATTTT. Translation: CAWSGGQGSQPQHF.

The chain links TRBV28 to TRBJ2-7, with 12 positions matching TRBD2. Germline trimming cut 5 bases from V and 6 bases from J; bases unmatched to any gene: 8. CDR1 and CDR2 from the germline V gene are MDHEN and SYDVKM. The CDR3 is 15 residues long. CDR3 in DNA: TGTGCCAGCAGTCCTAGACTAGCGGGAGATACCGAGCAGTACTTC. It is translated as CASSPRLAGDTEQYF.

V usage is TRBV19 and J usage is TRBJ1-2; 8 nucleotides line up with TRBD1. The CDR3 contains 12 residues. Germline V gene data show CDR1 as LNHDA and CDR2 as SQIVND (reference sequence). V trimming: 5 bases; J trimming: 7 bases; junction bases outside the gene matches: 3. The DNA for the CDR3 is TGTGCCAGTAGTCAGGGGGCACGTGGCTACACCTTC. Amino acid sequence: CASSQGARGYTF.

J is TRBJ1-2 and V is TRBV19, with 9 positions matching TRBD1. Germline trimming cut 9 bases from V and 0 bases from J; bases unmatched to any gene: 11. Germline assignment: CDR1 LNHDA and CDR2 SQIVND (reference sequence). The CDR3 is 16 amino acids. The CDR3 spells CASQRDRDTANYGYTF. The CDR3, as DNA: TGTGCCAGCCAACGGGACAGGGACACAGCTAACTATGGCTACACCTTC.

The chain links TRBV6-5 to TRBJ1-1; D not certain. V shed 0 bases and J shed 1 base, with 12 bases lying between them. The CDR3 runs to 16 residues. Per the germline V gene, CDR1 is MNHEY and CDR2 is SVGAGI. The CDR3 nucleotides read TGTGCCAGCAGTTACTCGACGGAGGAAGGGAACACTGAAGCTTTCTTT. Its translation: CASSYSTEEGNTEAFF.

The chain is built from TRBV7-9 and TRBJ2-7; TRBD2 agrees at 12 bases. The CDR3 totals 17 residues. V was pared by 6 bases and J by 3 bases, with 12 bases of the junction left unmatched. The germline CDR1 and CDR2 sequences are SEHNR and FQNEAQ (reference sequence). The DNA of the CDR3 is TGTGCCAGCAGTAACGCAAGACTAGCGGGAGTTGGCTACGAGCAGTACTTC. As protein: CASSNARLAGVGYEQYF.

A few counts support this clone. The chain joins TRBV28 to TRBJ2-1; 13 nucleotides agree with TRBD2. V lost 8 bases and J lost 7; bases outside the gene matches: 8. The germline CDR1 and CDR2 sequences are MDHEN and SYDVKM. The CDR3 spans 15 residues. The CDR3 loop is CASSTSGRASNEQFF. The CDR3 DNA reads as TGTGCCAGCTCCACTAGCGGGAGGGCCTCTAATGAGCAGTTCTTC.

J is TRBJ2-7 and V is TRBV5-1, with a possible D match to TRBD1 (6 bases). V lost 0 bases and J 5 bases, leaving 12 bases between the germline ends. Per the germline V gene, CDR1 is SGHRS and CDR2 is YFSETQ. This CDR3 region has 14 residues. DNA of the CDR3: TGCGCCAGCAGCTTGGTTGAGACAGGCGACGAGCAGTACTTC. It encodes CASSLVETGDEQYF.

The chain recombines TRBV7-2 with TRBJ2-7; TRBD1 is a possible D gene (6 bases). V lost 8 bases, J lost 5 bases, and 22 bases lay in between. The length of the CDR3 is 15 residues. CDR1 is SGHTA, CDR2 FQGNSA, per germline. CDR3 loop: CASSTVRGRPDEQYF. The CDR3 DNA sequence: TGTGCCAGCTCTACAGTCAGGGGCCGGCCGGACGAGCAGTACTTC.

Note on this clone: Other nucleotide sequences in the sample specify the same CDR3. The chain recombines TRBV14 with TRBJ1-1, with 8 bases aligning to TRBD1. This CDR3 contains 13 residues. Looked up from germline, CDR1 is SGHDN and CDR2 is FVKESK. The junction had 2 bases not matched to a gene; V was cut back by 4 bases and J by 4 bases. The CDR3 DNA is TGTGCCAGCAGCCTAACAGGGGGCACTGAAGCTTTCTTT. This translates into CASSLTGGTEAFF.

The chain joins TRBV2 to TRBJ2-7; D is ambiguous. Trimming left V 7 bases short and J 4 bases short, with 14 bases between. The CDR3 has 13 amino acids. CDR1 SNHLY and CDR2 FYNNEI come from the germline V gene. This chain's CDR3 is CASTSRPLYEQYF. In DNA form, the CDR3 reads TGTGCCAGCACCTCCAGGCCCCTTTACGAGCAGTACTTC.

The chain employs TRBV10-3 and TRBJ1-1, with D possibly being TRBD1 (6 bases). Germline loops: CDR1 ENHRY, CDR2 SYGVKD. Trimming cost V 0 bases and J 0 bases, with 8 bases left between them. The CDR3 has 15 amino acids. The CDR3 nucleotides read TGTGCCATCAGTGAGTCAGGACAGATGAACACTGAAGCTTTCTTT. Translated: CAISESGQMNTEAFF.

CDR3 protein: CASSLGAFEGGTEAFF. CDR3 nucleotide sequence: TGCGCCAGCAGCTTGGGGGCCTTTGAAGGGGGCACTGAAGCTTTCTTT. The chain carries TRBV5-1 and TRBJ1-1, with D maybe TRBD1 (6 bases). Germline V gene lookup returns CDR1 SGHRS and CDR2 YFSETQ. The CDR3 contains 16 residues. V was clipped by 0 bases and J by 4 bases, with 16 bases between them.

This chain uses TRBV4-1 with TRBJ1-2, with TRBD1 matching 11 bases. The CDR3 consists of 18 residues. Germline CDR1 MGHRA, CDR2 YSYEKL. V was clipped by 1 base and J by 6 bases; unmatched bases: 13. CDR3 coding DNA: TGCGCCAGCAGCCAAGGACCCCGAGCGGGACAGGGGGGGAATGGCTACACCTTC. Its protein is CASSQGPRAGQGGNGYTF.

This clone turned up a few times. The J gene is TRBJ2-7, the V gene TRBV27; D might be TRBD1 (6 bases). The CDR3 runs 13 residues. V was cut by 5 bases and J by 5 bases, with 13 bases left in between. Germline V gives CDR1 MNHEY, CDR2 SMNVEV (reference sequence). The CDR3 spells CASSLRGGNEQYF. The CDR3 nucleotides are TGTGCCAGCAGTCTTCGAGGGGGAAACGAGCAGTACTTC.

The chain combines TRBV5-1 with TRBJ2-7; the match to TRBD2 covers 14 bases. The CDR3 has 17 residues. Germline CDR1 SGHRS, CDR2 YFSETQ. J lost 3 bases, V lost 0 bases, and 5 bases had no gene match. The CDR3 region is CASSLAGTSGGVYEQYF. CDR3 bases: TGCGCCAGCAGCTTGGCCGGGACTAGCGGGGGTGTCTACGAGCAGTACTTC.

The V and J genes are TRBV10-2 and TRBJ2-3, with TRBD2 as a possible D gene (6 bases). V dropped 4 bases and J dropped 2 bases, with 13 bases sitting between them. CDR3 size: 15 residues. CDR1 and CDR2 from the germline V gene are WSHSY and SAAADI. The DNA for the CDR3 is TGCGCCAGCAGTGGGACTACGGTTGCCACAGATACGCAGTATTTT. It codes for CASSGTTVATDTQYF.

The rearrangement joins TRBV5-6 to TRBJ1-2, with 11 positions matching TRBD1. Germline CDR1 and CDR2: SGHDT and YYEEEE. This CDR3 is built from 15 residues. V trimming: 4 bases; J trimming: 4 bases; junction bases outside the gene matches: 6. The CDR3 coding sequence is TGTGCCAGCAGCCCCGGGACAGGGGGTAGCTATGGCTACACCTTC. Amino acid sequence: CASSPGTGGSYGYTF.

This chain uses TRBV7-9 with TRBJ2-7; tentatively, D is TRBD2 (5 bases). Trimming cost V 5 bases and J 6 bases, with 11 bases left between them. Germline V CDR1 and CDR2: SEHNR, FQNEAQ (reference sequence). This CDR3 has 12 residues. CDR3 loop: CASSLLVSEQYF. CDR3 nucleotide sequence: TGTGCCAGCAGCCTACTAGTTTCCGAGCAGTACTTC. Variable domain in full (rest from reference TRBV7-9 and TRBJ2-7): DTGVSQNPRHKITKRGQNVTFRCDPISEHNRLYWYRQTLGQGPEFLTYFQNEAQLEKSRLLSDRFSAERPKGSFSTLEIQRTEQGDSAMYLCASSLLVSEQYFGPGTRLTVT.

This clone was picked up a small number of times. This chain joins TRBV3-1 (or the pseudogene TRBV3-2) and TRBJ1-5; perhaps TRBD1 as D (6 bases). Germline loops: CDR1 LGHDT, CDR2 YNNKEL (reference sequence). This CDR3 has 14 residues. Between the trimmed V and J ends, which lost 3 bases and 7 bases, there was a span of 13 bases. CDR3 nucleotide sequence: TGTGCCAGCAGCCACTCGACAGGTGACCAGCCCCAGCATTTT. This translates into CASSHSTGDQPQHF.

V and J are TRBV28 and TRBJ1-1; D not resolved. The CDR3 consists of 14 residues. V gave up 1 base and J gave up 1 base, with 7 bases separating them. Germline V gene lookup returns CDR1 MDHEN and CDR2 SYDVKM. The CDR3: CASSLLRENTEAFF. The CDR3 DNA reads as TGTGCCAGCAGTTTATTGCGAGAGAACACTGAAGCTTTCTTT. The complete variable domain, with remaining parts taken from reference TRBV28 and TRBJ1-1, reads DVKVTQSSRYLVKRTGEKVFLECVQDMDHENMFWYRQDPGLGLRLIYFSYDVKMKEKGDIPEGYSVSREKKERFSLILESASTNQTSMYLCASSLLRENTEAFFGQGTRLTVV.

In this sample, this clone turned up a few times. V gene TRBV9 combines with J gene TRBJ2-7, with 9 bases matching TRBD2. The ends lost 4 bases at V and 2 bases at J; junction bases unmatched: 7. The CDR3 is 15 amino acids. Germline CDR1 reads SGDLS; CDR2 reads YYNGEE. The CDR3 sequence is CASSIQAGGPYEQYF. The CDR3 nucleotides are TGTGCCAGCAGCATCCAAGCGGGAGGACCCTACGAGCAGTACTTC. Combining the CDR3 with reference TRBV9 and TRBJ2-7 gives the whole variable domain DSGVTQTPKHLITATGQRVTLRCSPRSGDLSVYWYQQSLDQGLQFLIQYYNGEERAKGNILERFSAQQFPDLHSELNLSSLELGDSALYFCASSIQAGGPYEQYFGPGTRLTVT.

This clone was observed a few times. The gene calls are TRBV18 and TRBJ2-7; TRBD2 might be the D (6 bases). Germline V lookup: CDR1 KGHSH, CDR2 LQKENI. Between the trimmed V and J ends, which lost 4 bases and 1 base, there was a span of 11 bases. The CDR3 spans 14 residues. CDR3 amino acids: CASSRDSVSYEQYF. The DNA for the CDR3 is TGTGCCAGCTCACGGGACTCCGTTTCCTACGAGCAGTACTTC.

DNA of the CDR3: TGTGCCAGTAGTATTGGGGGACAGGGCGTCTTGAGCAATCAGCCCCAGCATTTT. This codes for CASSIGGQGVLSNQPQHF. The chain uses TRBV19 and TRBJ1-5, with 9 bases fitting TRBD1. The CDR3 runs to 18 residues. Germline assignment: CDR1 LNHDA and CDR2 SQIVND (reference sequence). J gave up 1 base and V 3 bases, and 10 bases lay outside the gene matches.